The present T cell receptor beta chain was sequenced within a study of cytotoxic CD8 clonotypes in ibrutinib-treated CLL. The wider study: Partial responses totalled 24 and complete responses 2; after median approximately 6 years, 14 remained remitted and approximately twelve progressed. Treatment had run for a median about 12 months, range 6 to 36, when response samples were taken.

Regarding this clone: No antigen is known for it.

The germline gives CDR1 SGHDN, CDR2 FVKESK. This CDR3 is 13 amino acids long. Trimming pared 3 bases from V and 3 bases from J, leaving 9 bases between. General study findings and limits: Circulating CD8+ T-cell counts were tracked by baseline clonality, which exceeded that of age-matched healthy donors. The clonality went up when patients responded to ibrutinib and dropped back toward baseline at progression.

Sequenced by immunoSEQ multiplex PCR; TCRdb stores in-frame clones only, minus some. In the table there are about 140,000 clones, approximately 80% of which are singletons. The chain has TRBV14 and TRBJ2-7, with D perhaps TRBD1 (6 bases). This sample comprised PBMCs, obtained after 36 months of ibrutinib treatment. The clonotype originates from a human donor with chronic lymphocytic leukemia. The CDR3 is CASSHNRVYEQYF. CDR3 nucleotides: TGTGCCAGCAGCCATAACAGGGTCTACGAGCAGTACTTC.